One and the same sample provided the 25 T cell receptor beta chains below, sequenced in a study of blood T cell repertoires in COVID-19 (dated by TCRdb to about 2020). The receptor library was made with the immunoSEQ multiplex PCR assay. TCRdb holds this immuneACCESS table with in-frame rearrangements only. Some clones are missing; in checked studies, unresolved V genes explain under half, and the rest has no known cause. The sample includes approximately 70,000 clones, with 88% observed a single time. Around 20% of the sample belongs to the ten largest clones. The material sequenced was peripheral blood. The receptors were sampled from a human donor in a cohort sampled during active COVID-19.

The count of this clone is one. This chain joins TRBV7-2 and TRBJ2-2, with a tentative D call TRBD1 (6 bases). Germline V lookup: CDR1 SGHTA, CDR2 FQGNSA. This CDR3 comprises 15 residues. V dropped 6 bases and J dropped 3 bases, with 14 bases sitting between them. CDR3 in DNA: TGTGCCAGCAGTCGAGGACAGCGATACACCGGGGAGCTGTTTTTT. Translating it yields CASSRGQRYTGELFF.

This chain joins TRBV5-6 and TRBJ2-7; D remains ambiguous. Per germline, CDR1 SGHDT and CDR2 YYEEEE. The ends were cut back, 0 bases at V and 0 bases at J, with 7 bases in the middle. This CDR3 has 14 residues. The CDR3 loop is CASSLVADSYEQYF. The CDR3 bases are TGTGCCAGCAGCTTGGTTGCGGACTCCTACGAGCAGTACTTC.

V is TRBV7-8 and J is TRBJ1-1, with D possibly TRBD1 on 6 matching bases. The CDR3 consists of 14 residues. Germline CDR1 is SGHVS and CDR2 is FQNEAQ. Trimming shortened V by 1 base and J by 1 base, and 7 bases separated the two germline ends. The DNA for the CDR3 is TGTGCCAGCAGCTTAGAAGGGGGGAACACTGAAGCTTTCTTT. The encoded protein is CASSLEGGNTEAFF.

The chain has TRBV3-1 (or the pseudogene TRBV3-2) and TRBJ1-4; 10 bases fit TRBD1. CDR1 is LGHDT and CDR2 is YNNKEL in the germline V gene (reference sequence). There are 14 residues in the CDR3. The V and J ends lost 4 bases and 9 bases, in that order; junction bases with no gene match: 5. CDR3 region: CASSPRDRGQKLFF. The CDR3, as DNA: TGTGCCAGCAGCCCCCGGGACAGGGGTCAAAAACTGTTTTTT.

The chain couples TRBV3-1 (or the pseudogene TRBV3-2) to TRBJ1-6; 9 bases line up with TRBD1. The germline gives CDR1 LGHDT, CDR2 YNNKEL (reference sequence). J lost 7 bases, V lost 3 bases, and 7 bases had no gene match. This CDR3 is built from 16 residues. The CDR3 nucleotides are TGTGCCAGCAGCCACCCCCCCGGGACAGGGAATTCACCCCTCCACTTT. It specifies CASSHPPGTGNSPLHF.

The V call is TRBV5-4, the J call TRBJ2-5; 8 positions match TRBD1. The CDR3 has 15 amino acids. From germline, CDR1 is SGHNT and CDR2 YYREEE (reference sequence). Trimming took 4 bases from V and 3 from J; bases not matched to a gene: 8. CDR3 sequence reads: CASSPGQGWEETQYF. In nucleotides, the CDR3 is TGTGCCAGCAGCCCCGGACAGGGATGGGAAGAGACCCAGTACTTC.

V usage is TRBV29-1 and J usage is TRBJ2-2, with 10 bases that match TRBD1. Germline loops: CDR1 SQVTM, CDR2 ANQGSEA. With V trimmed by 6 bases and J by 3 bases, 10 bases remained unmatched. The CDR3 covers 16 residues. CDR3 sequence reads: CSVTPGQGPYTGELFF. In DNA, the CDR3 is TGCAGCGTAACACCGGGACAGGGGCCGTACACCGGGGAGCTGTTTTTT.

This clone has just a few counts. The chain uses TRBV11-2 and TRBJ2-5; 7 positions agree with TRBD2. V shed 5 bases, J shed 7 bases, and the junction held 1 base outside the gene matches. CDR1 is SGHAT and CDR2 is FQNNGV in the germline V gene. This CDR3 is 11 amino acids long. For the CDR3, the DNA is TGTGCCAGCAGCCCGGGGGGGACCCAGTACTTC. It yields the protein CASSPGGTQYF.

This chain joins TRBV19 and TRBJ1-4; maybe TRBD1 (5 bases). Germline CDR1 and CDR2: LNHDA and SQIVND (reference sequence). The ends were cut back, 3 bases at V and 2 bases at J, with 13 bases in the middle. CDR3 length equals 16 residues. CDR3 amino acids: CASSISRQGTNEKLFF. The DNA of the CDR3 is TGTGCCAGTAGTATTAGTCGCCAGGGCACTAATGAAAAACTGTTTTTT.

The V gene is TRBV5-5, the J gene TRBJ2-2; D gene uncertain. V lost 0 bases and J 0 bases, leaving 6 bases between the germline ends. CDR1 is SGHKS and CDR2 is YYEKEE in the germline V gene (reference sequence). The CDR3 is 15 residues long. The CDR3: CASSLVQANTGELFF. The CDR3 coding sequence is TGTGCCAGCAGCTTGGTCCAGGCGAACACCGGGGAGCTGTTTTTT.

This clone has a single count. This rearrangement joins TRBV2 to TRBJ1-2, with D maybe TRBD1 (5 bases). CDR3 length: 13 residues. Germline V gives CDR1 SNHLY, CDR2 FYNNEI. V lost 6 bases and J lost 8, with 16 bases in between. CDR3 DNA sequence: TGTGCCAGCAGCACCGGGCAGGCAGGGGGCTACACCTTC. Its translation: CASSTGQAGGYTF.

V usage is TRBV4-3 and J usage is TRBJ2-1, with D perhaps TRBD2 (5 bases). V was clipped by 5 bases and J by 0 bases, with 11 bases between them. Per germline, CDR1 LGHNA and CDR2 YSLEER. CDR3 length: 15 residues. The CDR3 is CASSFGVSSYNEQFF. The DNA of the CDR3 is TGCGCCAGCAGCTTCGGGGTCTCCTCCTACAATGAGCAGTTCTTC.

This CDR3 reads CASSGPGQCSYEQYF. CDR3 bases: TGTGCCAGCAGCGGACCGGGACAGTGCTCCTACGAGCAGTACTTC. The V call is TRBV21-1, the J call TRBJ2-7; TRBD1 reflects the table's D call only, with no check against the DNA. TRBV21-1 is flagged as a pseudogene. The CDR3 is made up of 15 amino acids.

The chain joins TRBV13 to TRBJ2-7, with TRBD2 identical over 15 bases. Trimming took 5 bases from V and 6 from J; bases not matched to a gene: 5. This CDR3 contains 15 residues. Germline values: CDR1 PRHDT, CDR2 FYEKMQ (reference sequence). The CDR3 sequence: CASSARTSGGGEQYF. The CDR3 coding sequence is TGTGCCAGCAGCGCCAGGACTAGCGGGGGGGGCGAGCAGTACTTC.

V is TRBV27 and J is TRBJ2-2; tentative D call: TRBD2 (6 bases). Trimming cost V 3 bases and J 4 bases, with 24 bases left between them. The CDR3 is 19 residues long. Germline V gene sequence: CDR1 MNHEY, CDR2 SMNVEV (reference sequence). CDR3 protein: CASSFSMGGPGRITGELFF. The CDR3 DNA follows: TGTGCCAGCAGTTTTTCAATGGGTGGGCCAGGGAGGATCACCGGGGAGCTGTTTTTT.

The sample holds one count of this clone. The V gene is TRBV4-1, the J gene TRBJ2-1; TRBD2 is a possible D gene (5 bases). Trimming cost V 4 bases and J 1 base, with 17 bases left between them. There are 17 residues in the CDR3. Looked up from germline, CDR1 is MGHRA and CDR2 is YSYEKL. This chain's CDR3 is CASSPQARGSSYNEQFF. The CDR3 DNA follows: TGCGCCAGCAGCCCCCAAGCACGAGGGAGTTCCTACAATGAGCAGTTCTTC.

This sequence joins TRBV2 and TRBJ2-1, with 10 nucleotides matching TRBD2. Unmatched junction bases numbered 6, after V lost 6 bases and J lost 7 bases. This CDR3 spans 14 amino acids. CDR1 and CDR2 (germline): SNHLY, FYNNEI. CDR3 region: CASRGGLARNEQFF. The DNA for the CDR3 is TGTGCCAGCAGGGGGGGACTAGCGAGGAATGAGCAGTTCTTC.

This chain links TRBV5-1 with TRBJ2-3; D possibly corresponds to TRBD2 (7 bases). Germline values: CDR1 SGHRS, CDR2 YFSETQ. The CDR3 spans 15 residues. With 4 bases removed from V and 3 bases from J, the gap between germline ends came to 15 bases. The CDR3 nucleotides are TGCGCCAGCAGCGTCGGGGGGCCCGGGACAGATACGCAGTATTTT. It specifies CASSVGGPGTDTQYF.

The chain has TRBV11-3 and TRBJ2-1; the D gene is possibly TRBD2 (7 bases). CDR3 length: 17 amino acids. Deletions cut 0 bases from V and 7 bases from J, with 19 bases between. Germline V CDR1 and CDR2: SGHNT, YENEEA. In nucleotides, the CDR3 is TGTGCCAGCAGCTTAGATGTTTTTGGCAGGGGAGGGAATGAGCAGTTCTTC. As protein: CASSLDVFGRGGNEQFF.

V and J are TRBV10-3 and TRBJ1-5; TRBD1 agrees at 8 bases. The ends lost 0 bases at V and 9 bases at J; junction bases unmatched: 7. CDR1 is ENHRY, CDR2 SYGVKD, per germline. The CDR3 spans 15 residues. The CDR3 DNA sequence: TGTGCCATCAGTGAGTCTGGGACAGGTAGCAGGCCCCAGCATTTT. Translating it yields CAISESGTGSRPQHF.

For the CDR3, the DNA is TGTGCCAGTACCGTGGGCGCACTAGCGGGAGATGGCAAAAACATTCAGTACTTC. It is translated as CASTVGALAGDGKNIQYF. The chain couples TRBV19 to TRBJ2-4; TRBD2 matches 11 bases. The CDR3 has 18 residues. The V gene end was trimmed by 7 bases and the J gene end by 3 bases; junction bases not matched to a gene: 14. Germline CDR1 reads LNHDA; CDR2 reads SQIVND (reference sequence).

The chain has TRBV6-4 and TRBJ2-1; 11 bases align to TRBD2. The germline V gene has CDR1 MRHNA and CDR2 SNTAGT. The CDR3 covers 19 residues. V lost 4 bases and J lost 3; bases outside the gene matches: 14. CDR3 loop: CASSGLGLSGRAFYNEQFF. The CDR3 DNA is TGTGCCAGCAGTGGGCTGGGCCTTAGCGGGAGGGCGTTCTACAATGAGCAGTTCTTC.

The CDR3 DNA reads TGCGCCAGCAGCAACCAAGGACAGGGAAGGCGAGAGACCCAGTACTTC. It encodes CASSNQGQGRRETQYF. The chain employs TRBV5-1 and TRBJ2-5, with 8 bases matching TRBD1. Germline V CDR1 and CDR2: SGHRS, YFSETQ. The ends lost 4 bases at V and 4 bases at J; junction bases unmatched: 12. The CDR3 length is 16 residues.

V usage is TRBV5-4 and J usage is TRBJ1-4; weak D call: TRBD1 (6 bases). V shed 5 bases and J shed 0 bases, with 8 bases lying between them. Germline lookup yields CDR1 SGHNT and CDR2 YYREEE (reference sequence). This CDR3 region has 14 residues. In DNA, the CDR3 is TGTGCCAGCAGAGAGGGGGCAACTAATGAAAAACTGTTTTTT. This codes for CASREGATNEKLFF.

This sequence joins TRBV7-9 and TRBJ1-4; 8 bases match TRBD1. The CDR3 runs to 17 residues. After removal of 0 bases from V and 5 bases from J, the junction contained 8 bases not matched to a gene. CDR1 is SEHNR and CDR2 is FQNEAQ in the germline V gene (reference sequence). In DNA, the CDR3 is TGTGCCAGCAGCTTAGCGAAACGGACAGGGTACAATGAAAAACTGTTTTTT. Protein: CASSLAKRTGYNEKLFF.